The 22 T cell receptor beta chains listed next were all sequenced from one sample in a study. TCRdb processed the 5' RACE reads anew with MiXCR; each CDR3 protein has one entry. This sample has approximately 40,000 distinct CDR3 sequences, with over 25% found just once. Sequencing used tumor-infiltrating memory CD4+ T cells sorted from the breast tumor. Described subset: memory CD4+ T cells, CD4+CD45RO+CD25-. The receptor set was obtained from a female donor with breast cancer.

This clonotype was counted many times. V and J are TRBV5-1 and TRBJ2-7, with D possibly TRBD1 on 6 matching bases. In germline, CDR1 is SGHRS, CDR2 YFSETQ. The CDR3 is 13 amino acids. Trimming cost V 1 base and J 6 bases, with 11 bases left between them. The DNA of the CDR3 is TGCGCCAGCAGCTTGAACAGGGTCAGCGAGCAGTACTTC. Translation gives CASSLNRVSEQYF. The full variable domain, its missing parts supplied by reference TRBV5-1 and TRBJ2-7, is KAGVTQTPRYLIKTRGQQVTLSCSPISGHRSVSWYQQTPGQGLQFLFEYFSETQRNKGNFPGRFSGRQFSNSRSEMNVSTLELGDSALYLCASSLNRVSEQYFGPGTRLTVT.

This clonotype was seen ten or more times. The chain links TRBV28 to TRBJ1-1; a possible D gene is TRBD1 (5 bases). This CDR3 spans 13 amino acids. V gave up 8 bases and J gave up 10 bases, with 20 bases separating them. CDR1 is MDHEN and CDR2 is SYDVKM in the germline V gene. CDR3 sequence (DNA): TGTGCCAGCGGTGAGGGAGGGGACTGGGGAGCTTTCTTT. Encoded protein: CASGEGGDWGAFF.

This clonotype counts as large (0.1 to 1%). The genes are TRBV4-2 and TRBJ2-3; D gene uncertain. Deletions cut 1 base from V and 0 bases from J, with 8 bases between. This CDR3 has 15 residues. CDR1 and CDR2 (germline): LGHNA, YNFKEQ. The CDR3 region is CASSQGQPSTDTQYF. The CDR3 nucleotides read TGTGCCAGCAGCCAAGGACAACCTAGCACAGATACGCAGTATTTT.

This clonotype showed up just a few times. The chain couples TRBV5-1 to TRBJ1-6; D ambiguous. Germline loops: CDR1 SGHRS, CDR2 YFSETQ. Trimming shortened V by 4 bases and J by 6 bases, and 17 bases separated the two germline ends. The CDR3 consists of 16 residues. In DNA form, the CDR3 reads TGCGCCAGCAGCCTCAACGGGGTTCGGGGTAATTCACCCCTCCACTTT. It codes for CASSLNGVRGNSPLHF.

The rearrangement joins TRBV12-3 or TRBV12-4 to TRBJ1-2, with D uncertain. The CDR3 length is 12 residues. Trimming pared 5 bases from V and 4 bases from J, leaving 8 bases between. CDR3: CASSAHSYGYTF. Here the CDR3 DNA reads TGTGCCAGCAGTGCCCACAGCTATGGCTACACCTTC.

The V call is TRBV5-6, the J call TRBJ2-2; no clear D gene. From germline, CDR1 is SGHDT and CDR2 YYEEEE. Trimming shortened V by 2 bases and J by 5 bases, and 16 bases separated the two germline ends. The CDR3 sequence is 16 residues long. The CDR3 nucleotides are TGTGCCAGCAGCTTAGAACGGAATGGCAAAACCGGGGAGCTGTTTTTT. It is translated as CASSLERNGKTGELFF.

This clonotype occurred a few times. The rearrangement joins TRBV7-3 to TRBJ2-1, with a possible D match to TRBD2 (6 bases). V lost 4 bases and J 11 bases, leaving 12 bases between the germline ends. This CDR3 is built from 12 residues. Germline lookup yields CDR1 SGHTA and CDR2 FQGTGA. CDR3 protein: CASSSTAGKQFF. CDR3 DNA sequence: TGTGCCAGCAGCTCCACGGCGGGAAAGCAGTTCTTC.

There are a few counts of this clonotype. The chain links TRBV4-1 to TRBJ2-2, with 14 bases lining up with TRBD2. CDR3 length equals 19 residues. Trimming removed 0 bases from V and 3 bases from J; junction bases left unmatched: 6. Germline CDR1 and CDR2: MGHRA and YSYEKL. The CDR3 DNA sequence: TGCGCCAGCAGCCAAGACCGACTAGCGGGAGGGTCCGACACCGGGGAGCTGTTTTTT. Translated, it gives CASSQDRLAGGSDTGELFF.

This chain connects TRBV20-1 to TRBJ2-2; TRBD2 agrees at 11 bases. Trimming at V came to 6 bases and at J to 3 bases, leaving 9 bases not matched to a gene. The CDR3 totals 16 residues. From germline, CDR1 is DFQATT and CDR2 SNEGSKA (reference sequence). In DNA, the CDR3 is TGCAGTGCCGCAGCCGGGACTAGCGGTTACACCGGGGAGCTGTTTTTT. This encodes CSAAAGTSGYTGELFF.

This clonotype is medium-sized in the sample. The chain joins TRBV27 to TRBJ1-4; unclear D gene. Germline V gene data show CDR1 as MNHEY and CDR2 as SMNVEV (reference sequence). The V end lost 2 bases, the J end lost 7 bases, and 5 bases lay between the germline ends. The CDR3 is 12 amino acids. The CDR3 spells CASSLLGEKLFF. CDR3 DNA sequence: TGTGCCAGCAGTTTACTCGGTGAAAAACTGTTTTTT.

J is TRBJ1-1 and V is TRBV7-9, with TRBD1 matching 8 bases. This CDR3 region has 14 residues. Looked up from germline, CDR1 is SEHNR and CDR2 is FQNEAQ (reference sequence). V shed 3 bases, J shed 6 bases, and the junction held 6 bases outside the gene matches. The CDR3 DNA reads as TGTGCCAGCAGCTTGGCAGGACAGGGACCTGAAGCTTTCTTT. Translated, it gives CASSLAGQGPEAFF.

V is TRBV7-9 and J is TRBJ2-1; D gene uncertain. The CDR3 totals 14 residues. Trimming removed 4 bases from V and 6 bases from J, with 13 bases in between. Germline CDR1 SEHNR, CDR2 FQNEAQ (reference sequence). CDR3 in amino acids: CASSSPPPGNEQFF. As DNA, the CDR3 is TGTGCCAGCAGCTCTCCCCCGCCCGGCAATGAGCAGTTCTTC.

The table lists this clonotype with a few counts. In nucleotides, the CDR3 is TGTGCCAGCAGCCCTCGCCTAGCGGGAGCCATTGAGCAGTTCTTC. Translation gives CASSPRLAGAIEQFF. This chain connects TRBV3-1 to TRBJ2-1, with TRBD2 matching 10 bases. This CDR3 is built from 15 residues. Germline CDR1 reads LGHDT; CDR2 reads YNNKEL (reference sequence). Trimming took 4 bases from V and 9 from J; bases not matched to a gene: 9.

The chain has TRBV11-2 and TRBJ2-1; TRBD2 agrees at 9 bases. Germline V gene lookup returns CDR1 SGHAT and CDR2 FQNNGV. The CDR3 extends over 17 amino acids. Trimming cost V 4 bases and J 5 bases; bases outside gene matches: 12. The chain's CDR3 is CASSSPGGSGGDNEQFF. CDR3 DNA: TGTGCCAGCAGCTCACCCGGGGGTAGCGGGGGCGACAATGAGCAGTTCTTC.

On this clonotype: It is likely a read error, because the conserved phenylalanine at the end of the CDR3 is missing. V gene TRBV4-1 combines with J gene TRBJ2-1; D unclear. Germline V gene sequence: CDR1 MGHRA, CDR2 YSYEKL. Trimming cost V 4 bases and J 5 bases, with 12 bases left between them. The CDR3 has 14 residues. The CDR3: CASSRFSSNNEQFC. The CDR3 DNA is TGCGCCAGCAGCCGGTTTAGCTCAAACAATGAGCAGTTCTGC.

The J gene is TRBJ2-2, the V gene TRBV29-1; no definite D call. V gave up 5 bases and J gave up 6 bases, with 16 bases separating them. The CDR3 is 14 residues long. CDR1 is SQVTM and CDR2 is ANQGSEA in the germline V gene. The CDR3 loop is CSVRVRAEAGELFF. CDR3 coding DNA: TGCAGCGTTCGCGTAAGGGCAGAGGCCGGGGAGCTGTTTTTT.

The chain recombines TRBV2 with TRBJ1-1; no reliable D call. Germline CDR1 and CDR2: SNHLY and FYNNEI. Trimming took 6 bases from V and 0 from J, leaving 8 bases between them. The CDR3 contains 13 residues. Here the CDR3 DNA reads TGTGCCAGCAGGACGGATCTGAACACTGAAGCTTTCTTT. Translated, it gives CASRTDLNTEAFF. The variable domain in full, with the rest retrieved from reference TRBV2 and TRBJ1-1, is EPEVTQTPSHQVTQMGQEVILRCVPISNHLYFYWYRQILGQKVEFLVSFYNNEISEKSEIFDDQFSVERPDGSNFTLKIRSTKLEDSAMYFCASRTDLNTEAFFGQGTRLTVV.

The chain uses TRBV30 and TRBJ1-1; the match to TRBD1 covers 9 bases. V gave up 7 bases and J gave up 6 bases; unmatched junction bases: 9. Germline assignment: CDR1 GTSNPN and CDR2 SVGIG (reference sequence). This CDR3 has 13 residues. The CDR3 bases are TGTGCCTATAAAGACAGGGGGAATTCTGAAGCTTTCTTT. Protein sequence: CAYKDRGNSEAFF.

This clonotype was detected only a few times. This chain links TRBV4-2 with TRBJ2-5; possible D gene TRBD1, 6 bases. Germline loops: CDR1 LGHNA, CDR2 YNFKEQ. This CDR3 has 15 residues. Between the trimmed V and J ends, which lost 2 bases and 4 bases, there was a span of 14 bases. CDR3 region: CASSQNRVLGETQYF. Here the CDR3 DNA reads TGTGCCAGCAGCCAAAACAGGGTTTTGGGAGAGACCCAGTACTTC.

This clonotype has only a few counts. V and J are TRBV20-1 and TRBJ2-5; D might be TRBD2 (6 bases). Per the germline V gene, CDR1 is DFQATT and CDR2 is SNEGSKA (reference sequence). This CDR3 region has 12 residues. The V end was cut by 4 bases, the J end by 5 bases, with 11 bases between. Here the CDR3 DNA reads TGCAGTGCTATCCCCGGAGGGGAGACCCAGTACTTC. Protein sequence: CSAIPGGETQYF.

V and J are TRBV14 and TRBJ2-6; D call uncertain. This CDR3 comprises 15 residues. V was pared by 2 bases and J by 4 bases, with 9 bases between. Germline V gives CDR1 SGHDN, CDR2 FVKESK. The CDR3 reads CASSQLSSGANVLTF. Written as DNA, the CDR3 is TGTGCCAGCAGCCAACTCTCCTCCGGGGCCAACGTCCTGACTTTC.

The chain is built from TRBV6-6 and TRBJ2-7, with D perhaps matching TRBD1 (5 bases). With 6 bases removed from V and 2 bases from J, the gap between germline ends came to 11 bases. Germline CDR1 reads MNHNY; CDR2 reads SVGAGI (reference sequence). The CDR3 runs 13 residues. This chain's CDR3 is CASRDTEPYEQYF. The CDR3 bases are TGTGCCAGCAGGGACACGGAACCCTACGAGCAGTACTTC.